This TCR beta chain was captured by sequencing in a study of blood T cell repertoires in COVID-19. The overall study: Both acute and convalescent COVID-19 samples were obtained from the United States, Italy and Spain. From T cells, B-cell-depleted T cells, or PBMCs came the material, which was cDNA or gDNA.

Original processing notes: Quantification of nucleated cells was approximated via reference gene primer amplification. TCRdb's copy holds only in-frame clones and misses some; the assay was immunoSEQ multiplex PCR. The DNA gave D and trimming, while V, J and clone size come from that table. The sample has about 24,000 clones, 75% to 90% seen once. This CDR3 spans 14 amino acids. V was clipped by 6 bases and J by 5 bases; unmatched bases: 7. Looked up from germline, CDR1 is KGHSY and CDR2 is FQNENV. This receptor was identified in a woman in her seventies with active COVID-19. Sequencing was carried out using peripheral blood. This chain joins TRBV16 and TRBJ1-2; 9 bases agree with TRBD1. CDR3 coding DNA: TGTGCCAGCAGGGGACAGGGTAGTCGGTATGGCTACACCTTC. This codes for CASRGQGSRYGYTF. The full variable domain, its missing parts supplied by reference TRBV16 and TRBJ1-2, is GEEVAQTPKHLVRGEGQKAKLYCAPIKGHSYVFWYQQVLKNEFKFLISFQNENVFDETGMPKERFSAKCLPNSPCSLEIQATKLEDSAVYFCASRGQGSRYGYTFGSGTRLTVV.